These 28 T cell receptor beta chains were all obtained from the same sample, sequenced in a study of blood T cell repertoires in COVID-19. Assay: immunoSEQ multiplex PCR; the TCRdb copy retains only in-frame clones and omits some. Of some 97,000 clones in the sample, 75% to 95% are singletons; the top ten hold about 1.7%. Material: peripheral blood. These receptors all come from a man in his sixties with acute or convalescent COVID-19.

V usage is TRBV20-1 and J usage is TRBJ2-3, with 10 bases fitting TRBD2. This CDR3 spans 16 amino acids. The junction had 12 bases not matched to a gene; V was cut back by 3 bases and J by 6 bases. The V gene's germline CDR1 is DFQATT and CDR2 SNEGSKA (reference sequence). This CDR3 reads CSASRGLGSGGDTQYF. The CDR3 DNA reads as TGCAGTGCTAGTCGAGGATTGGGTAGCGGGGGGGATACGCAGTATTTT.

This chain uses TRBV5-6 with TRBJ1-1, with D possibly TRBD1 on 5 matching bases. From germline, CDR1 is SGHDT and CDR2 YYEEEE. The V end lost 1 base, the J end lost 4 bases, and 11 bases lay between the germline ends. The CDR3 has 14 residues. In DNA, the CDR3 is TGTGCCAGCAGCTTGCAGGGTATTGGCACTGAAGCTTTCTTT. Translated, it gives CASSLQGIGTEAFF.

As to this clone: The junction and the germline gene differ at one end; a read error may be behind it. The V call is TRBV7-2, the J call TRBJ1-1; no clear D. Germline-derived CDR1 and CDR2 are SGHTA and FQGNSA. The CDR3 spans 14 residues. The CDR3 protein is CVSSPGGVHTEAFF. The CDR3 region has the DNA TGTGTCAGCAGCCCGGGCGGGGTGCATACTGAAGCTTTCTTT.

The gene calls are TRBV30 and TRBJ1-1; D is undetermined. Between the trimmed V and J ends, which lost 3 bases and 1 base, there was a span of 6 bases. Germline V gene data show CDR1 as GTSNPN and CDR2 as SVGIG (reference sequence). CDR3 length: 12 amino acids. CDR3 protein: CAWRHTNTEAFF. Here the CDR3 DNA reads TGTGCCTGGAGACACACGAACACTGAAGCTTTCTTT.

The rearrangement uses TRBV6-5 and TRBJ2-5; 9 bases map to TRBD2. The CDR3 runs to 16 residues. V lost 0 bases to trimming and J lost 5 bases; unmatched junction nucleotides: 7. The germline V gene encodes CDR1 MNHEY and CDR2 SVGAGI. The CDR3 DNA reads as TGTGCCAGCAGTTACTCGGGCGGGGGGGCCTTGGAGACCCAGTACTTC. This gives the protein CASSYSGGGALETQYF.

The chain couples TRBV2 to TRBJ2-3; D might be TRBD2 (7 bases). The CDR3 is 15 amino acids. The V gene's germline CDR1 is SNHLY and CDR2 FYNNEI. V was shortened by 7 bases and J by 5 bases, with 19 bases between the two germline ends. CDR3 nucleotide sequence: TGTGCCAGCAAGTCTTGGGGGGGGGCCGAAGATACGCAGTATTTT. Translation: CASKSWGGAEDTQYF.

V is TRBV28 and J is TRBJ1-6, with 8 positions matching TRBD1. V was clipped by 2 bases and J by 10 bases; unmatched bases: 7. CDR1 MDHEN and CDR2 SYDVKM come from the germline V gene. This CDR3 is built from 15 residues. In nucleotides, the CDR3 is TGTGCCAGCAGTTTACCGGGACAGGTATTCTCACCCCTCCACTTT. Its translation: CASSLPGQVFSPLHF.

This chain connects TRBV25-1 to TRBJ2-1, with TRBD1 matching 10 bases. The V gene's germline CDR1 is MGHDK and CDR2 SYGVNS. This CDR3 spans 16 amino acids. The trim removed 4 bases at V and 8 bases at J, leaving 11 bases unmatched. The DNA of the CDR3 is TGTGCCAGCAGTGCCTGGGACAGGGGACCGAATGATGAGCAGTTCTTC. This codes for CASSAWDRGPNDEQFF. The variable domain in full, completed from reference TRBV25-1 and TRBJ2-1, reads EADIYQTPRYLVIGTGKKITLECSQTMGHDKMYWYQQDPGMELHLIHYSYGVNSTEKGDLSSESTVSRIRTEHFPLTLESARPSHTSQYLCASSAWDRGPNDEQFFGPGTRLTVL.

The rearrangement uses TRBV27 and TRBJ2-1; TRBD1 matches at 9 bases. Unmatched junction bases numbered 1, after V lost 8 bases and J lost 8 bases. The germline CDR1 and CDR2 sequences are MNHEY and SMNVEV (reference sequence). The CDR3 is made up of 11 amino acids. The CDR3 nucleotides read TGTGCCAGCCGGACAGGGGATGAGCAGTTCTTC. It encodes CASRTGDEQFF.

The chain joins TRBV25-1 to TRBJ1-4; D is uncertain. The CDR3 loop spans 15 amino acids. CDR1 and CDR2 (germline): MGHDK, SYGVNS. V lost 5 bases to trimming and J lost 0 bases, with 10 bases between them. The CDR3 sequence: CASSIELSTNEKLFF. The CDR3, as DNA: TGTGCCAGCAGTATCGAACTTTCAACTAATGAAAAACTGTTTTTT.

The gene calls are TRBV5-4 and TRBJ1-1; tentatively, D is TRBD1 (6 bases). V lost 5 bases and J 1 base, leaving 15 bases between the germline ends. The CDR3 has 15 amino acids. CDR1 SGHNT and CDR2 YYREEE come from the germline V gene (reference sequence). In DNA, the CDR3 is TGTGCCAGCAGTCCCGCAGGGGCAGGGAACACTGAAGCTTTCTTT. This codes for CASSPAGAGNTEAFF.

This chain connects TRBV2 to TRBJ1-1, with 8 bases identical to TRBD1. The CDR3 contains 15 residues. Germline CDR1 SNHLY, CDR2 FYNNEI. V lost 7 bases, J lost 0 bases, and 7 bases stayed unmatched. CDR3 DNA: TGTGCCAGCATACAGGGGGATATTGTGAACACTGAAGCTTTCTTT. Translated: CASIQGDIVNTEAFF.

The chain joins TRBV29-1 to TRBJ2-6; D call uncertain. Trimming took 0 bases from V and 4 from J, leaving 7 bases between them. The CDR3 runs 14 residues. Germline CDR1 reads SQVTM; CDR2 reads ANQGSEA. CDR3: CSVEDSRGANVLTF. The DNA for the CDR3 is TGCAGCGTTGAAGATTCGAGGGGGGCCAACGTCCTGACTTTC. The entire variable domain, with the rest obtained from reference TRBV29-1 and TRBJ2-6, is as follows: SAVISQKPSRDICQRGTSLTIQCQVDSQVTMMFWYRQQPGQSLTLIATANQGSEATYESGFVIDKFPISRPNLTFSTLTVSNMSPEDSSIYLCSVEDSRGANVLTFGAGSRLTVL.

CDR3 sequence reads: CAGAGAVGELFF. The CDR3 coding sequence is TGTGCCGGTGCAGGGGCGGTCGGGGAGCTGTTTTTT. V gene TRBV2 combines with J gene TRBJ2-2; D is perhaps TRBD1 (6 bases). The V end lost 11 bases, the J end lost 7 bases, and 14 bases lay between the germline ends. The CDR3 consists of 12 residues. CDR1 and CDR2 from the germline V gene are SNHLY and FYNNEI.

The CDR3 nucleotides read TGTGCCAGCAGCCAAGGGGACACTACAGATACGCAGTATTTT. Its protein is CASSQGDTTDTQYF. The gene calls are TRBV3-1 (or the pseudogene TRBV3-2) and TRBJ2-3, with D perhaps matching TRBD1 (6 bases). Germline assignment: CDR1 LGHDT and CDR2 YNNKEL (reference sequence). Trimming left V 1 base short and J 3 bases short, with 8 bases between. This CDR3 has 14 amino acids.

V usage is TRBV7-2 and J usage is TRBJ1-3, with TRBD1 as a possible D gene (6 bases). CDR1 is SGHTA and CDR2 is FQGNSA in the germline V gene. V was clipped by 0 bases and J by 4 bases, with 13 bases between them. The CDR3 spans 16 residues. CDR3 nucleotide sequence: TGTGCCAGCAGCTTAGCGCAGGTGGGACAAGGAAACACCATATATTTT. It yields the protein CASSLAQVGQGNTIYF.

This clone has just one count. J is TRBJ1-3 and V is TRBV6-5, with D perhaps matching TRBD1 (5 bases). This CDR3 is built from 14 residues. Germline lookup yields CDR1 MNHEY and CDR2 SVGAGI. Trimming removed 6 bases at V and 0 bases at J, with 9 bases between. The CDR3, as DNA: TGTGCCAGCAGGGGGGGGAGCTCTGGAAACACCATATATTTT. Its protein product is CASRGGSSGNTIYF.

The genes are TRBV19 and TRBJ1-2; D is perhaps TRBD1 (5 bases). The CDR3 sequence is 14 residues long. Per germline, CDR1 LNHDA and CDR2 SQIVND (reference sequence). Trimming stripped 5 bases from V and 4 bases from J, with 14 bases between. The CDR3: CASSSTGGVYGYTF. The CDR3 DNA follows: TGTGCCAGTAGTTCGACCGGGGGGGTCTATGGCTACACCTTC.

This clone was recorded only once. The rearrangement joins TRBV5-8 to TRBJ1-5, with a tentative D call TRBD1 (6 bases). Trimming cost V 7 bases and J 3 bases, with 17 bases left between them. The CDR3 is made up of 15 amino acids. CDR1 and CDR2 (germline): SGHTS, YDEGEE. For the CDR3, the DNA is TGTGCCAGCTACCTAACTGGACAGTACAATCAGCCCCAGCATTTT. As protein: CASYLTGQYNQPQHF.

The J gene is TRBJ1-1, the V gene TRBV4-1; D is perhaps TRBD1 (6 bases). Trimming pared 5 bases from V and 1 base from J, leaving 14 bases between. CDR1 is MGHRA and CDR2 is YSYEKL in the germline V gene. The CDR3 is 15 amino acids. Here the CDR3 reads CASSIRDNRNTEAFF. In DNA form, the CDR3 reads TGCGCCAGCAGCATCCGGGACAACAGGAACACTGAAGCTTTCTTT.

The chain has TRBV19 and TRBJ1-2; 8 bases map to TRBD1. Germline V gene lookup returns CDR1 LNHDA and CDR2 SQIVND (reference sequence). Trimming cost V 3 bases and J 5 bases; bases outside gene matches: 5. The CDR3 spans 14 residues. This CDR3 is CASSIVRTGYGYTF. In DNA form, the CDR3 reads TGTGCCAGTAGTATCGTCAGGACAGGGTATGGCTACACCTTC.

V gene TRBV19 combines with J gene TRBJ1-1, with TRBD1 matching 12 bases. The CDR3 covers 16 residues. V was pared by 7 bases and J by 4 bases, with 10 bases of the junction left unmatched. Per germline, CDR1 LNHDA and CDR2 SQIVND (reference sequence). The CDR3 DNA reads as TGTGCCAGTACCCAGGGGGACAGGGGGCCGAGCACTGAAGCTTTCTTT. Protein product: CASTQGDRGPSTEAFF. The variable domain in full, with the rest retrieved from reference TRBV19 and TRBJ1-1, is DGGITQSPKYLFRKEGQNVTLSCEQNLNHDAMYWYRQDPGQGLRLIYYSQIVNDFQKGDIAEGYSVSREKKESFPLTVTSAQKNPTAFYLCASTQGDRGPSTEAFFGQGTRLTVV.

This chain connects TRBV6-4 to TRBJ2-1, with 8 positions matching TRBD1. The CDR3 runs to 14 residues. Germline V gene lookup returns CDR1 MRHNA and CDR2 SNTAGT. Unmatched junction bases numbered 5, after V lost 2 bases and J lost 8 bases. CDR3 amino acids: CASSDDRGSDEQFF. The CDR3 region has the DNA TGTGCCAGCAGTGACGACAGGGGATCAGATGAGCAGTTCTTC.

The chain uses TRBV6-5 and TRBJ1-1; D is undetermined. Deletions cut 6 bases from V and 3 bases from J, with 5 bases between. The CDR3 contains 11 residues. Germline CDR1 and CDR2: MNHEY and SVGAGI. For the CDR3, the DNA is TGTGCCAGCAGGCAGTACACTGAAGCTTTCTTT. Amino acids: CASRQYTEAFF.

V is TRBV27 and J is TRBJ1-6; D unresolved. The ends were cut back, 1 base at V and 5 bases at J, with 15 bases in the middle. The CDR3 sequence is 17 residues long. Germline lookup yields CDR1 MNHEY and CDR2 SMNVEV (reference sequence). This CDR3 is CASSLFSGSGNNSPLHF. The CDR3 region has the DNA TGTGCCAGCAGTTTATTTTCCGGGTCGGGTAATAATTCACCCCTCCACTTT.

The rearrangement uses TRBV6-2 or TRBV6-3 and TRBJ1-5; 7 nucleotides agree with TRBD1. The CDR3 totals 15 residues. V lost 5 bases, J lost 0 bases, and 4 bases stayed unmatched. Germline V lookup: CDR1 MNHEY, CDR2 SVGEGT. CDR3 bases: TGTGCCAGCAGTCACGACAGGGCTAGCAATCAGCCCCAGCATTTT. Encoded protein: CASSHDRASNQPQHF.

The genes are TRBV5-6 and TRBJ2-2; tentatively, D is TRBD2 (7 bases). Trimming pared 4 bases from V and 5 bases from J, leaving 15 bases between. The germline V gene has CDR1 SGHDT and CDR2 YYEEEE. The length of the CDR3 is 15 residues. The CDR3 coding sequence is TGTGCCAGCAGCCGAACAGGGAGGGGAACCGGGGAGCTGTTTTTT. This sequence encodes CASSRTGRGTGELFF.

The gene calls are TRBV30 and TRBJ2-3, with TRBD2 matching over 7 bases. The V and J ends lost 5 bases and 1 base, in that order; junction bases with no gene match: 3. This CDR3 comprises 13 residues. Germline V lookup: CDR1 GTSNPN, CDR2 SVGIG (reference sequence). CDR3 sequence: CAWDAGGTDTQYF. The CDR3, as DNA: TGTGCCTGGGACGCGGGGGGCACAGATACGCAGTATTTT.